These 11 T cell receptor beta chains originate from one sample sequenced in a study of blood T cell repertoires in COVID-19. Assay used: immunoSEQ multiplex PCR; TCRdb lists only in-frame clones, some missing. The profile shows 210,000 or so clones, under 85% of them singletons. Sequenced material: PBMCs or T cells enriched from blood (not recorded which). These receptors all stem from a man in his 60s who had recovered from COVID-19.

CDR3 region: CASSLVTSGANVLTF. The CDR3 region has the DNA TGTGCCAGCAGCTTAGTTACTTCTGGGGCCAACGTCCTGACTTTC. The genes are TRBV7-9 and TRBJ2-6; D uncertain. CDR3 size: 15 residues. Germline V gives CDR1 SEHNR, CDR2 FQNEAQ (reference sequence). V lost 1 base and J 1 base, leaving 5 bases between the germline ends. Full variable domain (remainder filled in from reference TRBV7-9 and TRBJ2-6): DTGVSQNPRHKITKRGQNVTFRCDPISEHNRLYWYRQTLGQGPEFLTYFQNEAQLEKSRLLSDRFSAERPKGSFSTLEIQRTEQGDSAMYLCASSLVTSGANVLTFGAGSRLTVL.

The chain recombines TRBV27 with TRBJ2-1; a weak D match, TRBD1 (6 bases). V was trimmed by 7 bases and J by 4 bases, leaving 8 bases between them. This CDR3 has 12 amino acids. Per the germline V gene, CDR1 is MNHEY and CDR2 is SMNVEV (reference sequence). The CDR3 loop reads CASTTGYNEQFF. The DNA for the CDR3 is TGTGCCAGCACGACAGGTTACAATGAGCAGTTCTTC.

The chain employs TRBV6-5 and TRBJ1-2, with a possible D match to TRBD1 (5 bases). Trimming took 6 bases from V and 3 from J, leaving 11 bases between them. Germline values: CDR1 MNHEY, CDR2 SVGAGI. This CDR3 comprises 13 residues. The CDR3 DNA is TGTGCCAGCAGGAACGGGGACTACTATGGCTACACCTTC. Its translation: CASRNGDYYGYTF.

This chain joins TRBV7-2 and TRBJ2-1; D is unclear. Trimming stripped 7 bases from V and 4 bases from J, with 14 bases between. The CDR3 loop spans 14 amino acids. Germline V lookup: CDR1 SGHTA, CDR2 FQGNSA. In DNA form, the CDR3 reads TGTGCCAGCACCCTCGCTGGCAGTTACAATGAGCAGTTCTTC. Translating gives CASTLAGSYNEQFF.

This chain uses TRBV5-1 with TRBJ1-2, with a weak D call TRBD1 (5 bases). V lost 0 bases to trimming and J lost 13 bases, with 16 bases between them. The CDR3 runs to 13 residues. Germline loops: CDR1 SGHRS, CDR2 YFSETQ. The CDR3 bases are TGCGCCAGCAGCTTGGACGCGGTGACAGTCGCCACCTTC. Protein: CASSLDAVTVATF. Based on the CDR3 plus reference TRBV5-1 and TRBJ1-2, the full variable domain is KAGVTQTPRYLIKTRGQQVTLSCSPISGHRSVSWYQQTPGQGLQFLFEYFSETQRNKGNFPGRFSGRQFSNSRSEMNVSTLELGDSALYLCASSLDAVTVATFGSGTRLTVV.

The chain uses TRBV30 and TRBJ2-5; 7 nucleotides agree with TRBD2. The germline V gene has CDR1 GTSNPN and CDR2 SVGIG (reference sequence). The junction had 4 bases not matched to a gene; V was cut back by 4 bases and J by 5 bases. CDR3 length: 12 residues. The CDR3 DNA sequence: TGTGCCTGGATGGGAGGGTGGGAGACCCAGTACTTC. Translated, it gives CAWMGGWETQYF.

The DNA for the CDR3 is TGTGCCTGGAGTGTATCGGGGAGTTCACCCCTCCACTTT. Translation: CAWSVSGSSPLHF. The chain uses TRBV30 and TRBJ1-6; D unresolved. This CDR3 has 13 amino acids. Trimming stripped 0 bases from V and 9 bases from J, with 9 bases between. Germline CDR1 is GTSNPN and CDR2 is SVGIG (reference sequence).

The CDR3 DNA reads TGTGCCAGCAGCTCCGGGACAGGGGGCTATAACACTGAAGCTTTCTTT. Translation gives CASSSGTGGYNTEAFF. The gene calls are TRBV7-2 and TRBJ1-1; 12 bases are a match to TRBD1. Per the germline V gene, CDR1 is SGHTA and CDR2 is FQGNSA. Trimming at V came to 4 bases and at J to 2 bases, leaving 5 bases not matched to a gene. The CDR3 is 16 amino acids.

CDR3 in amino acids: CASSGDQGAPFF. The CDR3 DNA follows: TGTGCCAGCAGTGGAGACCAGGGGGCTCCGTTCTTC. The chain joins TRBV6-6 to TRBJ2-1; 8 bases fit TRBD1. Trimming took 5 bases from V and 15 from J; bases not matched to a gene: 9. The CDR3 spans 12 residues. The germline CDR1 and CDR2 sequences are MNHNY and SVGAGI (reference sequence).

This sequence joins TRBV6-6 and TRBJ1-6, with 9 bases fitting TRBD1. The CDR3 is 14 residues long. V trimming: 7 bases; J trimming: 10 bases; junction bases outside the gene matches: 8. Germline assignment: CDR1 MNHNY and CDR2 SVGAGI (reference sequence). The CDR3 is CASTVGQGWSPLHF. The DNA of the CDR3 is TGTGCCAGCACGGTGGGACAGGGATGGTCACCCCTCCACTTT.

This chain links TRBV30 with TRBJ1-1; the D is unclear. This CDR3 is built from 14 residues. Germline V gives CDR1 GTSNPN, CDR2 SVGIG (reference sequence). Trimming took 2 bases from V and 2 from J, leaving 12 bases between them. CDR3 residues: CAWSWRDRNTEAFF. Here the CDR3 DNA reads TGTGCCTGGAGTTGGAGAGATCGCAACACTGAAGCTTTCTTT.